Below are 3 T cell receptor beta chains sequenced from a single sample in a study of radiotherapy plus CTLA-4 blockade in lung cancer. Here immunoSEQ multiplex PCR was the method, and the copy in TCRdb shows in-frame clones only, minus some. The table has about 43,000 clones, about 70% seen once. This material consisted of peripheral blood, taken from a patient treated with radiotherapy plus ipilimumab. These TCRs come from a human donor with non-small cell lung cancer who had a partial response to radiotherapy plus ipilimumab.

In DNA form, the CDR3 reads TGTGCCAGCAGTGAAGGGCTAGCGGGGAATACGCAGTATTTT. Translating it yields CASSEGLAGNTQYF. The chain links TRBV6-4 to TRBJ2-3; 9 nucleotides align to TRBD2. The CDR3 spans 14 residues. J lost 7 bases, V lost 3 bases, and 5 bases had no gene match. Germline V lookup: CDR1 MRHNA, CDR2 SNTAGT.

This CDR3 reads CASSVGQGFDGNTIYF. The CDR3, as DNA: TGTGCCAGCAGCGTGGGACAGGGGTTTGATGGAAACACCATATATTTT. The V call is TRBV5-5, the J call TRBJ1-3; 10 bases are a match to TRBD1. Germline trimming cut 4 bases from V and 3 bases from J; bases unmatched to any gene: 7. CDR1 is SGHKS and CDR2 is YYEKEE in the germline V gene (reference sequence). This CDR3 contains 16 residues. The full variable domain, completed using reference TRBV5-5 and TRBJ1-3, is DAGVTQSPTHLIKTRGQQVTLRCSPISGHKSVSWYQQVLGQGPQFIFQYYEKEERGRGNFPDRFSARQFPNYSSELNVNALLLGDSALYLCASSVGQGFDGNTIYFGEGSWLTVV.

The chain uses TRBV5-4 and TRBJ2-1, with 11 nucleotides matching TRBD1. Germline CDR1 SGHNT, CDR2 YYREEE (reference sequence). V was clipped by 2 bases and J by 0 bases; unmatched bases: 1. This CDR3 is built from 16 residues. The CDR3 bases are TGTGCCAGCAGCTTCGGGACAGGGGGCTCCTACAATGAGCAGTTCTTC. This sequence encodes CASSFGTGGSYNEQFF. Full variable domain (missing parts from reference TRBV5-4 and TRBJ2-1): ETGVTQSPTHLIKTRGQQVTLRCSSQSGHNTVSWYQQALGQGPQFIFQYYREEENGRGNFPPRFSGLQFPNYSSELNVNALELDDSALYLCASSFGTGGSYNEQFFGPGTRLTVL.